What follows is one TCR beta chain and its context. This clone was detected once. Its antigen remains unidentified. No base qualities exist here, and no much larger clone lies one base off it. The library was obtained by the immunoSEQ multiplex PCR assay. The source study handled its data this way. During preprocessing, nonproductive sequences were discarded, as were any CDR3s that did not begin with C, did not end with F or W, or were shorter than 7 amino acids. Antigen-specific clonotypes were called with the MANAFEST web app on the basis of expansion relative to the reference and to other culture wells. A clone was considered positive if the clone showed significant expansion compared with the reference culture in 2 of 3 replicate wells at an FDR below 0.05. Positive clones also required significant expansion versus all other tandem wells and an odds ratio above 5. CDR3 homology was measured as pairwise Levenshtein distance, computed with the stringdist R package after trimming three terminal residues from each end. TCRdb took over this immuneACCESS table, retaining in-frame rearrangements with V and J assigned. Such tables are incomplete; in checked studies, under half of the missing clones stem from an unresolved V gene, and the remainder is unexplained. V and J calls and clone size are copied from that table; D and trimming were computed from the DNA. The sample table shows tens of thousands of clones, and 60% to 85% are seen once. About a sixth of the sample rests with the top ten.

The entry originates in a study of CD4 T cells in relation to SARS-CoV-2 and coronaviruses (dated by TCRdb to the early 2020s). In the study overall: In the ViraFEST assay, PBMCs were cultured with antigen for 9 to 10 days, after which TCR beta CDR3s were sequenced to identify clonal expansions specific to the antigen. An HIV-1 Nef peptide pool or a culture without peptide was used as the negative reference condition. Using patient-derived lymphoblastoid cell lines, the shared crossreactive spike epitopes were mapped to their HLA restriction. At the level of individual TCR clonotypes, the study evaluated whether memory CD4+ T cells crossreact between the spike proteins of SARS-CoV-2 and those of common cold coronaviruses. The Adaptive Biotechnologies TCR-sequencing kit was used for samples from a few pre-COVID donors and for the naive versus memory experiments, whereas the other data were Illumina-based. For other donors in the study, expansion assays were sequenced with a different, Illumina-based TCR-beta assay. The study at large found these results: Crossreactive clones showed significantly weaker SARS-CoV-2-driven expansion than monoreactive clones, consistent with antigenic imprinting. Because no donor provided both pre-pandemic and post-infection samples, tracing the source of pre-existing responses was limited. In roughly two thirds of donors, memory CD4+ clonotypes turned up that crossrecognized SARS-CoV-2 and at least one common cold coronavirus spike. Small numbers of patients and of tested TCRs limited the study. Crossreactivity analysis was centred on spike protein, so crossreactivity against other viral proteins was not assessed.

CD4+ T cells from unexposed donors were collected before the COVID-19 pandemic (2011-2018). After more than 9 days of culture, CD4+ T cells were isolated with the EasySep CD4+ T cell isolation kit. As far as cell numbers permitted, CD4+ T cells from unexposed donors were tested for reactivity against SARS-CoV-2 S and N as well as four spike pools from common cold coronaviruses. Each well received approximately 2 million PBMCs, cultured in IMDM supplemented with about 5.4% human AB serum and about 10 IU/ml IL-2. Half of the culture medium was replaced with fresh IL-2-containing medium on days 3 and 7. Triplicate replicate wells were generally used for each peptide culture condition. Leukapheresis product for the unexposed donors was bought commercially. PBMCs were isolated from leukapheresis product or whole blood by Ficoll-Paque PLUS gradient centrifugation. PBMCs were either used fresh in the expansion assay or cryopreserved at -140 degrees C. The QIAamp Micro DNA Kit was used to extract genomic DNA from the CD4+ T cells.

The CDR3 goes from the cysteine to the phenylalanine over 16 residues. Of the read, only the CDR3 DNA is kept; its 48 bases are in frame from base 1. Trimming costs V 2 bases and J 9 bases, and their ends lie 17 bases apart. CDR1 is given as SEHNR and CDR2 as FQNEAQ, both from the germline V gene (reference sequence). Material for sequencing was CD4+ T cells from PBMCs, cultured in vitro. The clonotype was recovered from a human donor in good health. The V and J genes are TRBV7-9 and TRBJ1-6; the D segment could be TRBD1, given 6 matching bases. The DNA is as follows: TGTGCCAGCAGCTTAAATACAGGGTCGATGGGTTCACCCCTCCACTTT. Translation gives CASSLNTGSMGSPLHF.